These 32 T cell receptor beta chains were all obtained from the same sample, sequenced in a study of OX40 agonist ivuxolimab in advanced cancers. This table comes from immunoSEQ multiplex PCR, and its TCRdb copy is limited to in-frame clones, with some not included. This table has about 52,000 clones, about 90% appearing once. The source was CD4+ or CD8+ T cells sorted from blood, collected in a trial of the OX40 agonist ivuxolimab. These receptors all come from an adult with an advanced solid tumor such as melanoma, head and neck, liver or kidney cancer.

This clone was recorded only once. The V call is TRBV6-6, the J call TRBJ2-7, with 7 bases fitting TRBD1. The CDR3 length is 16 residues. Germline V gives CDR1 MNHNY, CDR2 SVGAGI (reference sequence). The J segment lost 0 bases and the V segment lost 4 bases, leaving 9 bases of the junction unmatched. The CDR3 reads CASSLSTGTASYEQYF. In DNA, the CDR3 is TGTGCCAGCAGTTTGTCAACCGGGACAGCCTCCTACGAGCAGTACTTC.

Only one count was recorded for this clone. The V gene is TRBV5-1, the J gene TRBJ1-1; weak D call: TRBD1 (6 bases). CDR1 SGHRS and CDR2 YFSETQ come from the germline V gene. Trimming removed 7 bases from V and 5 bases from J, with 18 bases in between. This CDR3 has 14 amino acids. The CDR3 is CASESGGRGTEAFF. DNA for the CDR3: TGCGCCAGCGAGTCGGGGGGCCGGGGGACTGAAGCTTTCTTT.

V gene TRBV6-6 combines with J gene TRBJ2-7; no clear D. The CDR3 sequence is 14 residues long. Trimming took off 4 bases at V and 6 bases at J, with 16 bases between the two ends. The germline gives CDR1 MNHNY, CDR2 SVGAGI (reference sequence). The CDR3 region has the DNA TGTGCCAGCAGTTCGAGCACGGTGCCCTCCGAGCAGTACTTC. The encoded protein is CASSSSTVPSEQYF.

CDR3 nucleotides: TGTGCCAGCAGCGAACAGGGGGCCGTGGAAGAGACCCAGTACTTC. This translates into CASSEQGAVEETQYF. This chain links TRBV7-9 with TRBJ2-5; 9 bases agree with TRBD1. The germline gives CDR1 SEHNR, CDR2 FQNEAQ (reference sequence). Trimming cost V 5 bases and J 3 bases; bases outside gene matches: 7. The length of the CDR3 is 15 residues.

This rearrangement joins TRBV5-6 to TRBJ2-2; perhaps TRBD2 as D (5 bases). The CDR3 has 17 residues. Trimming left V 0 bases short and J 2 bases short, with 14 bases between. The V gene's germline CDR1 is SGHDT and CDR2 YYEEEE. This CDR3 is CASSLGETRLNTGELFF. As DNA, the CDR3 is TGTGCCAGCAGCTTGGGGGAGACTCGGCTCAACACCGGGGAGCTGTTTTTT.

The rearrangement links TRBV6-4 to TRBJ2-3; D possibly corresponds to TRBD2 (5 bases). The CDR3 is 14 residues long. Deletions cut 1 base from V and 8 bases from J, with 13 bases between. Germline loops: CDR1 MRHNA, CDR2 SNTAGT. The CDR3 nucleotides are TGTGCCAGCAGTGACTACGCGGGCCTGGCTACGCAGTATTTT. This gives the protein CASSDYAGLATQYF.

The chain has TRBV29-1 and TRBJ1-4; D unresolved. Germline V gives CDR1 SQVTM, CDR2 ANQGSEA. Trimming stripped 3 bases from V and 4 bases from J, with 15 bases between. The CDR3 contains 15 residues. The DNA of the CDR3 is TGCAGCGTTGATTGGGCCGGAGACATTAATGAAAAACTGTTTTTT. This gives the protein CSVDWAGDINEKLFF. Based on the CDR3 plus reference TRBV29-1 and TRBJ1-4, the full variable domain is SAVISQKPSRDICQRGTSLTIQCQVDSQVTMMFWYRQQPGQSLTLIATANQGSEATYESGFVIDKFPISRPNLTFSTLTVSNMSPEDSSIYLCSVDWAGDINEKLFFGSGTQLSVL.

The V and J genes are TRBV18 and TRBJ1-2; 7 bases fit TRBD1. In germline, CDR1 is KGHSH, CDR2 LQKENI. This CDR3 spans 13 amino acids. The ends lost 2 bases at V and 3 bases at J; junction bases unmatched: 0. The CDR3 region is CASSPDRDYGYTF. CDR3 nucleotide sequence: TGTGCCAGCTCACCAGACAGGGACTATGGCTACACCTTC.

The chain is built from TRBV27 and TRBJ2-4, with D unclear. The CDR3 contains 12 residues. Germline lookup yields CDR1 MNHEY and CDR2 SMNVEV (reference sequence). Trimming stripped 8 bases from V and 8 bases from J, with 13 bases between. This chain's CDR3 is CASRSFGDIQYF. In DNA, the CDR3 is TGTGCCAGCCGATCCTTTGGGGACATTCAGTACTTC.

This clone was observed a single time. The chain recombines TRBV14 with TRBJ2-2; no clear D. Germline lookup yields CDR1 SGHDN and CDR2 FVKESK. Trimming removed 2 bases at V and 5 bases at J, with 6 bases between. The CDR3 extends over 13 amino acids. For the CDR3, the DNA is TGTGCCAGCAGCCAAAGGGAAACCGGGGAGCTGTTTTTT. Translated: CASSQRETGELFF.

V gene TRBV15 combines with J gene TRBJ1-2; unclear D gene. The V end lost 5 bases, the J end lost 4 bases, and 20 bases lay between the germline ends. Germline-derived CDR1 and CDR2 are LNHNV and YYDKDF (reference sequence). This CDR3 spans 16 amino acids. CDR3 loop: CATSVKSFRVRYGYTF. The CDR3 DNA is TGTGCCACCAGCGTCAAGAGTTTTAGGGTACGCTATGGCTACACCTTC.

In this sample, this clone turned up once. The genes are TRBV28 and TRBJ2-5; D unclear. The V gene's germline CDR1 is MDHEN and CDR2 SYDVKM. The V end lost 4 bases, the J end lost 4 bases, and 7 bases lay between the germline ends. The CDR3 is 12 amino acids. CDR3 nucleotides: TGTGCCAGCAGTTCCCTAACAGAGACCCAGTACTTC. Encoded protein: CASSSLTETQYF.

V usage is TRBV6-6 and J usage is TRBJ2-7; tentative D call: TRBD1 (5 bases). This CDR3 contains 13 residues. Germline CDR1 reads MNHNY; CDR2 reads SVGAGI (reference sequence). V lost 5 bases, J lost 3 bases, and 11 bases lay in between. The CDR3 loop is CASSPQDIYEQYF. Here the CDR3 DNA reads TGTGCCAGCAGTCCTCAGGACATCTACGAGCAGTACTTC.

The chain links TRBV5-5 to TRBJ2-2; 8 nucleotides agree with TRBD1. The CDR3 contains 16 residues. J gave up 2 bases and V 4 bases, and 7 bases lay outside the gene matches. Germline lookup yields CDR1 SGHKS and CDR2 YYEKEE (reference sequence). CDR3 nucleotide sequence: TGTGCCAGCAGCCTTGGACAGGGTAGTAACACCGGGGAGCTGTTTTTT. Its translation: CASSLGQGSNTGELFF. Full variable domain (missing parts from reference TRBV5-5 and TRBJ2-2): DAGVTQSPTHLIKTRGQQVTLRCSPISGHKSVSWYQQVLGQGPQFIFQYYEKEERGRGNFPDRFSARQFPNYSSELNVNALLLGDSALYLCASSLGQGSNTGELFFGEGSRLTVL.

The chain carries TRBV2 and TRBJ2-7; D gene unclear. The germline CDR1 and CDR2 sequences are SNHLY and FYNNEI. V was trimmed by 6 bases and J by 6 bases, leaving 21 bases between them. There are 15 residues in the CDR3. The CDR3 is CASSPLFPLTGEQYF. In nucleotides, the CDR3 is TGTGCCAGCAGCCCCCTTTTCCCGCTCACCGGCGAGCAGTACTTC.

The chain has TRBV2 and TRBJ1-2, with TRBD1 matching over 10 bases. The CDR3 covers 15 residues. J was trimmed by 5 bases and V by 7 bases; bases with no gene match: 10. The V gene's germline CDR1 is SNHLY and CDR2 FYNNEI. DNA for the CDR3: TGTGCCAGCACCTTTCGCCTGGGACAGGGGTATGGCTACACCTTC. Residues: CASTFRLGQGYGYTF.

This chain connects TRBV19 to TRBJ1-1; the D gene is possibly TRBD1 (5 bases). V was shortened by 11 bases and J by 3 bases, with 19 bases between the two germline ends. Germline V gives CDR1 LNHDA, CDR2 SQIVND (reference sequence). The CDR3 totals 14 residues. The CDR3 DNA follows: TGTGCCGGGAAACGACAGCTGTGGGACACTGAAGCTTTCTTT. Its protein product is CAGKRQLWDTEAFF.

The J gene is TRBJ1-2, the V gene TRBV5-1, with TRBD1 identical over 7 bases. CDR3 length: 15 residues. The V gene's germline CDR1 is SGHRS and CDR2 YFSETQ. After removal of 4 bases from V and 8 bases from J, the junction contained 14 bases not matched to a gene. The CDR3 nucleotides read TGCGCCAGCAGCAAAGATCAGGGACAGCTAGGCGGCTACACCTTC. Translated, it gives CASSKDQGQLGGYTF.

The chain is built from TRBV30 and TRBJ2-7; TRBD1 might be the D (6 bases). Germline loops: CDR1 GTSNPN, CDR2 SVGIG (reference sequence). This CDR3 has 13 residues. V lost 3 bases and J 4 bases, leaving 13 bases between the germline ends. CDR3 coding DNA: TGTGCCTGGAGGGACAGTCCGTGGTACGAGCAGTACTTC. Its translation: CAWRDSPWYEQYF.

V usage is TRBV27 and J usage is TRBJ2-7; D assignment may be TRBD1 or TRBD2 (6 bases each). CDR1 and CDR2 (germline): MNHEY, SMNVEV (reference sequence). This CDR3 spans 20 amino acids. V lost 7 bases and J 1 base, leaving 32 bases between the germline ends. In DNA form, the CDR3 reads TGTGCCAGCATTATTGTAATGGGGGTCGGGGAGGACAGACTTTCCTACGAGCAGTACTTC. It codes for CASIIVMGVGEDRLSYEQYF.

The chain combines TRBV5-1 with TRBJ2-1; TRBD2 aligns across 15 bases. This CDR3 is 18 amino acids long. J lost 0 bases, V lost 4 bases, and 5 bases had no gene match. Germline assignment: CDR1 SGHRS and CDR2 YFSETQ. The CDR3 loop is CASSGTSGGSSSYNEQFF. CDR3 DNA: TGCGCCAGCAGCGGGACTAGCGGGGGGTCAAGCTCCTACAATGAGCAGTTCTTC.

The chain is built from TRBV30 and TRBJ2-3; no clear D gene. Trimming removed 1 base from V and 6 bases from J, with 8 bases in between. Germline V gene sequence: CDR1 GTSNPN, CDR2 SVGIG (reference sequence). The CDR3 covers 12 residues. CDR3 region: CAWSATRDTQYF. The CDR3 nucleotides read TGTGCCTGGAGTGCCACCCGGGATACGCAGTATTTT.

The chain has TRBV5-6 and TRBJ1-2; D gene ambiguous. Germline V gives CDR1 SGHDT, CDR2 YYEEEE. The germline V and J ends were trimmed by 3 bases and 5 bases, with 11 bases remaining between them. This CDR3 contains 13 residues. The CDR3 sequence: CASSYAREYGYTF. CDR3 nucleotide sequence: TGTGCCAGCAGCTATGCTCGCGAATATGGCTACACCTTC.

The V call is TRBV6-4, the J call TRBJ1-2; TRBD1 is a possible D gene (6 bases). V was shortened by 4 bases and J by 1 base, with 16 bases between the two germline ends. The CDR3 runs 16 residues. The germline V gene encodes CDR1 MRHNA and CDR2 SNTAGT. CDR3 residues: CASSALWTVNNYGYTF. CDR3 in DNA: TGTGCCAGCAGTGCCCTTTGGACAGTAAATAACTATGGCTACACCTTC.

The V call is TRBV4-1, the J call TRBJ1-2; no definite D call. This CDR3 has 15 residues. Germline CDR1 is MGHRA and CDR2 is YSYEKL. V was trimmed by 1 base and J by 5 bases, leaving 14 bases between them. Here the CDR3 DNA reads TGCGCCAGCAGCCAAGTGGTTTTGGATTATTATGGCTACACCTTC. Its protein is CASSQVVLDYYGYTF.

The chain recombines TRBV30 with TRBJ1-3; D not resolved. Germline CDR1 GTSNPN, CDR2 SVGIG (reference sequence). The V end was cut by 0 bases, the J end by 1 base, with 13 bases between. This CDR3 has 16 residues. Written as DNA, the CDR3 is TGTGCCTGGAGTGTTCTCGGCAGCCGATCTGGAAACACCATATATTTT. It translates to CAWSVLGSRSGNTIYF.

This chain connects TRBV7-2 to TRBJ2-3; either TRBD1 or TRBD2 may fit D (6 bases each). CDR3 length: 15 residues. CDR1 is SGHTA and CDR2 is FQGNSA in the germline V gene. The V end lost 2 bases, the J end lost 6 bases, and 15 bases lay between the germline ends. The CDR3 DNA reads as TGTGCCAGCAGCTTAAGGGGGGCACCAGGGGATACGCAGTATTTT. Its translation: CASSLRGAPGDTQYF.

J is TRBJ1-2 and V is TRBV18; 12 bases match TRBD1. Germline V gives CDR1 KGHSH, CDR2 LQKENI. V shed 6 bases, J shed 7 bases, and the junction held 6 bases outside the gene matches. The CDR3 runs to 14 residues. The CDR3 DNA sequence: TGTGCCAGCTCCGGGACAGGGGGCGCCGGTGGCTACACCTTC. It specifies CASSGTGGAGGYTF.

The chain carries TRBV5-1 and TRBJ1-1; TRBD1 is a possible D gene (5 bases). V dropped 4 bases and J dropped 1 base, with 8 bases sitting between them. This CDR3 is 13 amino acids long. Per the germline V gene, CDR1 is SGHRS and CDR2 is YFSETQ. CDR3 region: CASSIQGNTEAFF. In nucleotides, the CDR3 is TGCGCCAGCAGCATCCAGGGGAACACTGAAGCTTTCTTT. The entire variable domain, with the rest obtained from reference TRBV5-1 and TRBJ1-1, is as follows: KAGVTQTPRYLIKTRGQQVTLSCSPISGHRSVSWYQQTPGQGLQFLFEYFSETQRNKGNFPGRFSGRQFSNSRSEMNVSTLELGDSALYLCASSIQGNTEAFFGQGTRLTVV.

This sequence joins TRBV27 and TRBJ2-3; the D gene is possibly TRBD2 (5 bases). Germline values: CDR1 MNHEY, CDR2 SMNVEV (reference sequence). The CDR3 is 14 amino acids. V was pared by 1 base and J by 5 bases, with 10 bases between. The CDR3, as DNA: TGTGCCAGCAGTTTATTGGTTGAGGGAGATACGCAGTATTTT. Translating it yields CASSLLVEGDTQYF.

The rearrangement joins TRBV10-3 to TRBJ1-1; D is uncertain. V lost 3 bases to trimming and J lost 0 bases, with 14 bases between them. Germline V gives CDR1 ENHRY, CDR2 SYGVKD. CDR3 length equals 16 residues. The CDR3 here is CAISDLDGPMNTEAFF. Written as DNA, the CDR3 is TGTGCCATCAGTGATTTGGACGGGCCCATGAACACTGAAGCTTTCTTT.

V gene TRBV5-1 combines with J gene TRBJ2-4; D may match TRBD1 or TRBD2 (5 bases each). Germline lookup yields CDR1 SGHRS and CDR2 YFSETQ. The CDR3 extends over 15 amino acids. With 5 bases removed from V and 0 bases from J, the gap between germline ends came to 12 bases. CDR3 in DNA: TGCGCCAGCAGAGGGACGGATCTAGCCAAAAACATTCAGTACTTC. It is translated as CASRGTDLAKNIQYF.